This T cell receptor beta chain was documented in a study of T cells in Graves' hyperthyroidism and ophthalmopathy. Study findings and constraints: Progression to ophthalmopathy was predicted a median of roughly 6.5 months early.

RNA transcripts served as the template for amplifying TCR beta CDR3 regions. The TCR CDR3 first-round RT-PCR relied on the HTBI primer set. From the multiplex PCR reads, TCRdb called clonotypes with MiXCR, one entry per CDR3 protein. Of under 500,000 distinct CDR3 sequences listed, around an eighth were seen once; the top ten hold under 30%. This clonotype has at least ten counts. What it recognizes is unknown. The PBMCs were sourced from fresh peripheral blood (about 10 ml). Trimming took off 5 bases at V and 5 bases at J, with 12 bases between the two ends. CDR1 and CDR2 from the germline V gene are GTSNPN and SVGIG (reference sequence). CDR3 length: 12 amino acids.

Sequencing was done on a sample of blood. J is TRBJ1-2 and V is TRBV30; a weak D match, TRBD1 (5 bases). The receptor was derived from a man aged 50 or older with Graves' ophthalmopathy. CDR3 DNA sequence: TGTGCCTGGGGGGGGGTACCGTATGGCTACACCTTC. Translating gives CAWGGVPYGYTF. The full variable domain, with the rest looked up from reference TRBV30 and TRBJ1-2, is SQTIHQWPATLVQPVGSPLSLECTVEGTSNPNLYWYRQAAGRGLQLLFYSVGIGQISSEVPQNLSASRPQDRQFILSSKKLLLSDSGFYLCAWGGVPYGYTFGSGTRLTVV.